The entry that follows covers one T cell receptor (beta chain) sequence. What it recognizes is unknown. This CDR3 is built from 14 residues. V shed 3 bases and J shed 4 bases, with 10 bases lying between them. Germline CDR1 is MNHEY and CDR2 is SMNVEV (reference sequence). The data derive from a study of T cell responses to AZD1222 COVID-19 vaccine. The repertoire was sequenced with immunoSEQ multiplex PCR; TCRdb's copy has only in-frame clones and lacks some. The sample has fewer than 85,000 clones, roughly 87% seen once; the top ten hold roughly 18%. Study-wide findings and caveats: Clonal diversity was possibly underestimated; the donors were predominantly white British and more often female. Spike as a whole was targeted by vaccine-associated CD4 TCRs, dominant at 160-218 and 743-854. Recipients of AZD1222 seropositive at baseline numbered only 6 or 7.

This clonotype was obtained from an adult who received the AZD1222 COVID-19 vaccine. The sequenced sample was peripheral blood, obtained 28 days after the second AZD1222 dose. This rearrangement joins TRBV27 to TRBJ2-1, with D possibly matching TRBD2 (5 bases). CDR3 sequence reads: CASSFAGNYNEQFF. CDR3 DNA sequence: TGTGCCAGCAGTTTTGCGGGTAATTACAATGAGCAGTTCTTC.